These T cell receptor beta chains were read from a single sample in a study of vaccination effects on CD4 cells after COVID-19. Profiled with immunoSEQ multiplex PCR; TCRdb holds only in-frame clones, not every one. The sample includes more than 25,000 clones, around 70% of them seen just once. What these receptors recognize is not known. The sample here was CD4+ T cells from PBMCs cultured with HCoV-229E spike peptides, taken before COVID-19 vaccination. The origin of the receptors is a human donor who received a COVID-19 vaccine. Both conserved end residues are part of each CDR3. D genes are given only for firm matches. Clone size is not always given. Where it is, it says once, few, many or a class for expanded clones.

>few|NA|TRBV5-4|TRBJ1-2
TGTGCCAGCAGCCCCACACTCCCTGACTATGGCTACACCTTC
CASSPTLPDYGYTF
>NA|NA|TRBV28|TRBJ2-1
TGTGCCAGCCTGGACAGAAGCTCTGTAAATGAGCAGTTCTTC
CASLDRSSVNEQFF
>NA|NA|TRBV24-1|TRBJ2-3
TGTGCCACCAGTGGGTTCCGAGGGGATACGCAGTATTTT
CATSGFRGDTQYF
>NA|TRBD1|TRBV6-5|TRBJ1-5
TGTGCCAGCAGCCGGGGACAGGGGCCCAATCAGCCCCAGCATTTT
CASSRGQGPNQPQHF
>NA|TRBD1|TRBV10-3|TRBJ1-1
TGTGCCATCAGTGGGTCGACAGGGGGCGAAGCTTTCTTT
CAISGSTGGEAFF
>NA|NA|TRBV30|TRBJ1-4
TGTGCCTGGAGTGCCAATGAAAAACTGTTTTTT
CAWSANEKLFF
>few|NA|TRBV4-1|TRBJ1-2
TGCGCCAGCAGCCAGGGGAGACAGGCCCACTATGGCTACACCTTC
CASSQGRQAHYGYTF
>NA|TRBD2|TRBV18|TRBJ2-7
TGTGCCAGCTCACCACGGAGCGGGAGGGCTAACGAGCAGTACTTC
CASSPRSGRANEQYF
>NA|NA|TRBV2|TRBJ2-7
TGTGCCAGCAGTTACACAGCCCGCTACGAGCAGTACTTC
CASSYTARYEQYF
>NA|TRBD1|TRBV13|TRBJ2-7
TGTGCCAGCAGCTGGGACAGGGGACACGAGCAGTACTTC
CASSWDRGHEQYF
>NA|TRBD1|TRBV2|TRBJ2-3
TGTGCCAGTCGGACAGGGGGTCCCACAGATACGCAGTATTTT
CASRTGGPTDTQYF
>NA|TRBD1|TRBV7-2|TRBJ1-1
TGTGCCAGCAGCTTACAGGGGGCCTACACTGAAGCTTTCTTT
CASSLQGAYTEAFF
>once|NA|TRBV3-1/TRBV3-2|TRBJ1-1
TGTGCCAGCAGCCGACGGAGCATGAACACTGAAGCTTTCTTT
CASSRRSMNTEAFF
>once|NA|TRBV25-1|TRBJ2-7
TGTGCCAGCAGTGCTAACTCCTACGAGCAGTACTTC
CASSANSYEQYF
>NA|NA|TRBV24-1|TRBJ1-5
TGTGCCACCAGTGGGGACGGGAATCAGCCCCAGCATTTT
CATSGDGNQPQHF
>NA|TRBD2|TRBV18|TRBJ2-3
TGTGCCAGCTCACCACTTGGGACTAGTGGGACAGATACGCAGTATTTT
CASSPLGTSGTDTQYF
>NA|TRBD2|TRBV19|TRBJ2-7
TGTGCCAGTAGCCTCACTAGCGGGAGCTCCTACGAGCAGTACTTC
CASSLTSGSSYEQYF
>NA|TRBD1|TRBV5-1|TRBJ2-2
TGCGCCAGCAGCTCGAAGGGGACAGGGGGCACCGGGGAGCTGTTTTTT
CASSSKGTGGTGELFF
>NA|NA|TRBV21-1|TRBJ2-7
TGTGCCACCCTCTACGAGCAGTACTTC
CATLYEQYF
>NA|NA|TRBV9|TRBJ1-2
TGTGCCAGCAGCGTAGCGGTTGACCCTAACTATGGCTACACCTTC
CASSVAVDPNYGYTF
>NA|NA|TRBV10-3|TRBJ1-3
TGTGCCATCAAACCGGCTGGGGGCTCTGGAAACACCATATATTTT
CAIKPAGGSGNTIYF
>NA|TRBD1|TRBV6-5|TRBJ1-6
TGTGCCAGCAGTTCCGGACAGGGAGGGTCACCCCTCCACTTT
CASSSGQGGSPLHF
>NA|NA|TRBV30|TRBJ1-4
TGTGCCTTCTATCGGGGTTCAACTAATGAAAAACTGTTTTTT
CAFYRGSTNEKLFF
>NA|TRBD1|TRBV6-6|TRBJ1-6
TGTGCCAGCAGTATTAAGGGGGCGCTGAATTCACCCCTCCACTTT
CASSIKGALNSPLHF
>NA|TRBD2|TRBV7-2|TRBJ2-3
TGTGCCAGCAGCTCGGGACTAGCGGGAGCGGCAGATACGCAGTATTTT
CASSSGLAGAADTQYF
>NA|NA|TRBV5-4|TRBJ2-5
TGTGCCAGCAGCTTGGGGATTGCGGCCACCCAAGAGACCCAGTACTTC
CASSLGIAATQETQYF
>few|NA|TRBV12-3/TRBV12-4|TRBJ1-5
TGTGCCAGCATGAGGGTTGGCAATCAGCCCCAGCATTTT
CASMRVGNQPQHF